This is a list of T cell receptor beta chains from one sample in a study of CD8 T cells in ankylosing spondylitis. TCRdb processed the 5' RACE reads anew with MiXCR; each CDR3 protein has one entry. The data hold about 480,000 distinct CDR3 sequences, with about 15% observed a single time. What was sequenced was blood, either unsorted or a sorted T cell fraction (not recorded which). These receptors came from a male donor with ankylosing spondylitis. CDR3s include the opening cysteine and the closing phenylalanine or tryptophan. Fields, in order: clone size, V gene, J gene, D gene, CDR3 DNA, CDR3 protein. The D gene is left open where the match is weak. Clone size is given for some rows only: seen once, a few or many times, or a class if the clone is expanded.

>.|TRBV20-1|TRBJ2-7|TRBD1
TGCAGTGCTCAAAACCGGGACAGGGGGACACACGAGCAGTACTTC
CSAQNRDRGTHEQYF
>.|TRBV6-2/TRBV6-3|TRBJ2-5|TRBD1
TGTGCCAGCAGTTCGCCGGACAGGGTGGAGACCCAGTACTTC
CASSSPDRVETQYF
>few|TRBV18|TRBJ1-1|.
TGTGCCAGCTCACCCACAGGGCCTGAAGCTTTCTTT
CASSPTGPEAFF
>.|TRBV20-1|TRBJ1-3|.
TGCAGTGCTAGAGATCCTAGGGAATCTGGAAACACCATATATTTT
CSARDPRESGNTIYF
>.|TRBV20-1|TRBJ1-2|.
TGCAGTGCTAGAGAAGAGGGTGGGGACTATGGCTACACCTTC
CSAREEGGDYGYTF
>few|TRBV20-1|TRBJ2-3|TRBD2
TGCAGTGCTAGCCCTCCTAGCGGGGGGTCTACTCCCACAGATACGCAGTATTTT
CSASPPSGGSTPTDTQYF
>few|TRBV3-1|TRBJ2-1|TRBD2
TGTGCCAGCAGCGATTTTCCGAGCGGGGGGGACAATGAGCAGTTCTTC
CASSDFPSGGDNEQFF
>.|TRBV30|TRBJ1-2|TRBD1
TGTGCCTGGAGGGGACAGGGGTTGGGCGGCTACACCTTC
CAWRGQGLGGYTF
>.|TRBV20-1|TRBJ1-5|.
TGCAGTGCTAGAGATAATGGACAGTTTTTATGGGGCAATCAGCCCCAGCATTTT
CSARDNGQFLWGNQPQHF
>many|TRBV4-1|TRBJ2-7|TRBD2
TGCGCCAGCAGCCACACACTAGCGGGAGGCTCCTACGAGCAGTACTTC
CASSHTLAGGSYEQYF
>.|TRBV7-2|TRBJ2-2|TRBD1
TGTGCCAGCAGCTTTTCCGGGACAGGGTACGGCGGGGAGCTGTTTTTT
CASSFSGTGYGGELFF
>.|TRBV15|TRBJ2-1|TRBD2
TGTGCCACCAGCAAGGGGGGGCTAGCGGGATACAATGAGCAGTTCTTC
CATSKGGLAGYNEQFF
>.|TRBV5-1|TRBJ2-3|TRBD2
TGCGCCAGCAGCCCCCGACTAGCGGGGGGGCTGGGCACAGATACGCAGTATTTT
CASSPRLAGGLGTDTQYF
>.|TRBV7-2|TRBJ2-7|.
TGTGCCAGCAGCTCCAGCAGGGTCCTAACCTACGAGCAGTACTTC
CASSSSRVLTYEQYF
>few|TRBV6-6|TRBJ2-7|.
TGTGCCAGCAGGAGGGGCATGGACTACGAGCAGTACTTC
CASRRGMDYEQYF
>.|TRBV5-1|TRBJ2-7|.
TGCGCCAGCGGACCGGACCCCGGCAGGGCCTACGAGCAGTACTTC
CASGPDPGRAYEQYF
>.|TRBV12-3/TRBV12-4|TRBJ1-2|.
TGTGCCAGCAGTTCCCAGGGAGGTTGGAATGGCTACACCTTC
CASSSQGGWNGYTF